This TCR beta chain originates from a study of cytomegalovirus exposure and HLA in healthy donors (dated by TCRdb to 2017 to 2019). For the study in its entirety: An earlier analysis of approximately 640 of the donors reported about 250 Gb of sequence data and 117 million unique TCR beta sequences from roughly 200 million T cells. The number of typed donors differed by locus: about 629-630 for A, B, C, DRB1 and DQB1; 522 for DQA1; 600 to 610 for DPA1; and roughly 490 for DPB1. All discovery cohort repertoires had been generated on a single sequencing platform. Of the 300 to 500 genotyped donors, approximately 80% were placed in the genetic ancestry cluster associated with self-reported Caucasian donors. Alongside the repertoire data, information on donor age, sex, ethnicity and CMV serostatus was compiled. High-throughput TCR immunosequencing, statistical association of individual TCRs with disease status, and machine learning were combined to predict cytomegalovirus infection status. Using immunosequencing, the study profiled T cell repertoires from roughly 650 subjects and related those repertoires to cytomegalovirus serostatus. The study aimed to test whether cataloging public T cell receptors could reveal signatures of past pathogen exposure. The later analysis used no new phenotypic data to find candidate immune exposures, relying instead on TCR beta sequences and their occurrence across donors. Around 320 gigabases of sequencing data and approximately 85 million unique TCR sequences were included in an early release covering about 700 HLA-typed donors. Both class I and class II loci were covered by HLA typing, at four-digit resolution. An earlier analysis of approximately 630 of the donors applied high-throughput TCR beta sequencing to assess whether each TCR beta V gene segment acted as functional or pseudogenic. In addition to the first cohort of 500 to 850 subjects, a separate validation cohort of under 150 different subjects was used. Roughly 5 DR-DQ haplotypes were handled as single units for association and clustering, since linkage in the cohort was strong. Among 300 to 500 genotyped donors of the cohort, an average of roughly 230,000 unique TCR beta nucleotide sequences was sequenced per donor, of which approximately 19% were non-productive. In a later genetic analysis, genome-wide SNP genotypes for about 55% of the roughly 700 donors were used, and that subset was treated as a discovery cohort. To study patterns of TCR occurrence, a later analysis re-analyzed previously published TCR beta repertoires from just over 650 donors and added high-resolution HLA genotyping.

The library was produced with the immunoSEQ multiplex PCR assay. For the multiplex PCR, a mixture combining 60 forward primers for TCR Vbeta segments and 13 reverse primers for TCR Jbeta segments was used. Amplification of the CDR3 region of rearranged TCR beta genes was performed with a multiplex PCR assay on genomic DNA. On the Illumina HiSeq System, the amplified TCR beta libraries were sequenced as 87-base-pair reads. Under the source paper's analysis protocol: In a later analysis, about 80 million unique TCR beta chains were counted across the roughly 700 repertoires, and about 9.9 million of these chains were shared by at least two donors. Raw reads were error-corrected and collapsed into unique sequences by a nearest-neighbor algorithm in which closely related sequences were merged to remove PCR and sequencing errors. CDR3 sequences were aligned to IMGT reference sequences to assign V, D and J gene segments. For a sequence to be retained, a match of at least six nucleotides to both a V gene segment and a J gene segment was required. A rearrangement was called productive if the CDR3 had no stop codons and remained in frame with V and J, and every other rearrangement was called non-productive. Following IMGT convention, CDR3 was defined as the stretch from the second conserved V-encoded cysteine up to the conserved J-encoded phenylalanine. Sequences without an unambiguous match to a single V gene segment were excluded from the earlier analysis of several hundred of the donors. An earlier analysis of about 600 of the donors called V segments functional above 56.7% productive rearrangements and segregating when the between-donor standard deviation exceeded 5%. A statistical classification framework was built to diagnose cytomegalovirus status from the catalog of TCR beta chain sequences. A later analysis assigned V and J genes by comparing TCR nucleotide sequences with IMGT/GENE-DB human TR gene sequences. The TCRdist pipeline was used in a later analysis to assign CDR3 sequences and most-parsimonious VDJ recombination scenarios. A later analysis defined each TCR beta chain by its CDR3 amino acid sequence plus V-gene family, and excluded reads lacking a unique V-gene family. As a way to deal with suspected cross-contamination and a sequencing artifact, a later analysis dropped hundreds of nucleotide sequences that were highly shared and had low generation probability. In a later analysis, a clonal expansion index was calculated for each public chain from normalized within-repertoire ranks of inferred template counts. In a later analysis, generation probabilities were computed using a VDJ recombination model fitted to out-of-frame rearrangements, and the results were checked against IGoR. In a later analysis, hypergeometric tests were used to score TCR-TCR, TCR-HLA and TCR-CMV co-occurrence, with a repertoire-size bias correction applied to TCR pairs. In a later analysis, false discovery rates were estimated by permuting HLA or CMV assignments 20 times. In a later analysis, co-occurring TCRs were grouped with DBSCAN, and TCRdist sequence similarity was added when clustering was performed within HLA-allele-positive subsets. Repertoires with fewer than 30,000 or more than 120,000 public chains were left out of co-occurrence clustering, as were a handful of repertoires with anomalous nucleotide sharing. TCRdb stores this immuneACCESS table with in-frame sequences only. Part of the clones is absent; in the studies checked, under half of the shortfall reflects unresolved V genes, and no reason is known for the rest. V and J calls and clone size are given by that table; D and trimming were obtained from the DNA. The sample includes 90,000 to 95,000 clones, with around 78% observed a single time. 0.57% of the sample belongs to the ten largest clones.

Study-level results and caveats: Because HLA typing was missing for some donors at each locus, association tests included only the typed subset. Because counts were too low, around 18 rarely observed V segments, including chromosome 9 orphons, were left out of the earlier analysis of over 550 of the donors. Immune exposure information for the cohort was limited to CMV serostatus. According to a later analysis, TCR association rates differed among HLA loci, with DRB1 alleles showing the most associated TCRs and HLA-C alleles showing the fewest. Several of the top co-occurrence clusters appeared to be linked to parvovirus B19, influenza, CMV and Epstein-Barr virus, according to a later analysis. In vitro tests confirmed that a few of the cytomegalovirus-associated TCR beta chains recognize cytomegalovirus antigens. At a false discovery rate of 0.05, a later analysis linked 15,000 to 20,000 TCR beta sequences to specific HLA alleles. In a later analysis, HLA-associated TCR beta chains showed more clonal expansion and lower generation probabilities than non-associated chains that were equally common. Correlated functional status among segregating V segments might be attributable to linkage disequilibrium, but an unknown experimental factor could not be ruled out. In an earlier analysis of some 500 of the donors, most TCR beta V segments were observed in productive rearrangements about 87% or about 30% of the time, broadly matching IMGT annotations. In a later genetic analysis, a missense DCLRE1C variant was associated with V-gene and J-gene trimming of TCR beta chains, and the association was replicated in an independent cohort. The classifier was reported to diagnose cytomegalovirus status with high specificity and sensitivity in both the original and validation cohorts. Only TCR beta chains were sequenced in this cohort, and the absence of alpha or paired-chain data limited detectable features. Presence/absence analyses assumed roughly uniform sequencing depth across donors, an assumption that may not hold. A cluster of highly shared sequence variants was judged likely to represent a technical artifact of the sequencing pipeline. Most TCR sequences were observed very rarely across donors, whereas some public TCRs were present in many individuals. According to the authors, the approach could potentially be generalized to other disease states and immunological phenotypes. In a later genetic analysis, fewer N-insertions in productive TCRs were reported among donors in an Asian-associated ancestry cluster than the approximately 630-donor mean. Most CMV-associated TCR beta chains appeared to be HLA-restricted in a later analysis, and the HLA associations seemed to be driven largely by CMV exposure. When HLA alleles, especially DR and DQ, strongly co-occurred, TCR associations were difficult to assign to individual alleles. A total of fewer than 200 TCR beta chains were listed by the study as associated with cytomegalovirus. A further reported finding was that TCR beta sequences accurately predicted the HLA-A and HLA-B alleles for most subjects in the first cohort.

Of note for this clone: This receptor's antigen is unknown. One base away there is no much larger clone; base qualities are not given.

The cohort was made up of under 800 healthy bone marrow donors. At the time of sampling, every cohort member was nominally healthy, though immune exposures that went unrecorded were likely present. The donor was CMV seronegative and belonged to the group of roughly 330 seronegative cohort members. A peripheral blood sample was collected from each donor, and TCR beta sequencing was performed on peripheral blood mononuclear cells. Genomic DNA extraction from the blood cell samples was performed with the Qiagen DNeasy Blood Extraction Kit. Material for sequencing was PBMCs. The source of this sequence is a man in his thirties or forties in good health and CMV-seronegative.

The CDR3 region reads CASSLLRRLAGGFSPDTQYF. The bases read TGCGCCAGCAGCCTTCTGAGAAGGCTAGCGGGAGGTTTTTCCCCAGATACGCAGTATTTT. This chain is built from TRBV4-1 and TRBJ2-3; TRBD2 agrees with 11 junctional bases. From cysteine to phenylalanine, the CDR3 is 20 amino acids long. The kept DNA is CDR3 alone, 60 bases in frame from the first base. As encoded in the germline V gene, CDR1 is MGHRA while CDR2 is YSYEKL. Trimming accounts for 4 bases at V and 4 bases at J, while the number of junction bases matched to no gene is 19.